This TCR beta chain was sequenced in a study of blood T cell repertoires in COVID-19. Study at large: The origin of the acute and convalescent COVID-19 samples was the United States, Italy and Spain. T cells, B-cell-depleted T cells, or PBMCs provided the cDNA or gDNA that served as material.

Study processing details: Reference gene primer amplification yielded estimated nucleated cell counts. Produced via immunoSEQ multiplex PCR; TCRdb's table is partial and in-frame only. Clone size and V and J calls were adopted from that table, with D and trimming inferred from the DNA. The top ten hold 4.3% of the sample, which has about 85,000 clones, nearly 90% seen once. The sequence was obtained from a woman older than 75 with active or convalescent COVID-19. The sample consisted of peripheral blood.

CDR3 nucleotide sequence: TGTGCCAGCAGCCACGGGGGGGGCTGGGATAATTCACCCCTCCACTTT. Its translation: CASSHGGGWDNSPLHF. V gene TRBV9 combines with J gene TRBJ1-6; D might be TRBD1 (6 bases). CDR1 and CDR2 (germline): SGDLS, YYNGEE. Trimming shortened V by 4 bases and J by 5 bases, and 16 bases separated the two germline ends. This CDR3 has 16 amino acids.